This T cell receptor beta chain originates from a study of blood T cell repertoires in COVID-19. Per the authors' pipeline: Amplification of reference gene primers was used by the study to estimate nucleated cell counts. TCRdb's table, derived via immunoSEQ multiplex PCR, lists solely in-frame clones and lacks some. The V and J calls and clone size come from that table; D and trimming were worked out from the DNA. Of 110,000 or so clones detected, 70% to 80% appear once; the ten largest clones hold roughly 6%. The CDR3 sequence is 14 residues long. CDR1 KGHDR and CDR2 SFDVKD come from the germline V gene. Germline trimming cut 4 bases from V and 10 bases from J; bases unmatched to any gene: 8.

This chain connects TRBV24-1 to TRBJ2-1, with TRBD2 identical over 8 bases. This sequence originates from a man between 65 and 80 years old with acute or convalescent COVID-19. Sequencing was carried out using peripheral blood. The CDR3 loop is CATSDPGLVGEQFF. CDR3 DNA: TGTGCCACCAGTGACCCGGGACTAGTGGGGGAGCAGTTCTTC.